The rows below give T cell receptor beta chains drawn from one sample of a study of post-analysis software for immune sequencing data. TCRdb independently ran MiXCR on the PCR reads; one entry per CDR3 protein. The repertoire holds approximately 690,000 distinct CDR3 sequences, with around 64% as singletons. The sample consisted of blood. The receptors derive from a girl aged 2 to 10 with multiple sclerosis. Each CDR3 is given with its conserved first and last residue. The D gene is left open where the match is weak. Clone size is given for some rows only: seen once, a few or many times, or a class if the clone is expanded.

clone_size j_call d_call v_call cdr3_aa cdr3_nt
. TRBJ2-1 . TRBV20-1 CSASRSGPNEQFF TGCAGTGCCTCCAGATCGGGGCCCAATGAGCAGTTCTTC
. TRBJ2-3 TRBD2 TRBV5-1 CASSLVPTGGSASTDTRYF TGCGCCAGCAGCTTGGTCCCCACGGGAGGGTCAGCTAGCACAGATACGCGGTATTTT
. TRBJ2-5 . TRBV4-2 CASSQAQGRVQETQYF TGTGCCAGCAGCCAAGCACAGGGGAGGGTCCAAGAGACCCAGTACTTC
. TRBJ2-6 . TRBV9 CASSVALGGTGANVLTF TGTGCCAGCAGCGTAGCATTAGGGGGAACTGGGGCCAACGTCCTGACTTTC
. TRBJ2-7 . TRBV15 CATSRDEDGYEQYF TGTGCCACCAGCAGAGATGAGGACGGCTACGAGCAGTACTTC
. TRBJ2-5 . TRBV29-1 CSARGGHQETQYF TGCAGCGCCCGAGGAGGTCACCAAGAGACCCAGTACTTC
. TRBJ1-5 . TRBV7-2 CASSLLGIGNQPQHF TGTGCCAGCAGCTTACTGGGGATCGGCAATCAGCCCCAGCATTTT
. TRBJ2-1 . TRBV6-4 CASSVGPYNEQFF TGTGCCAGCAGCGTAGGCCCCTACAATGAGCAGTTCTTC
. TRBJ2-4 . TRBV29-1 CSVSQNIQYF TGCAGCGTCTCACAAAACATTCAGTACTTC
. TRBJ2-5 TRBD2 TRBV20-1 CSARGRGTSGSYQETQYF TGCAGTGCTAGAGGGAGGGGGACTAGCGGGTCGTACCAAGAGACCCAGTACTTC
. TRBJ2-5 . TRBV7-9 CASSSVERGETQYF TGTGCCAGCAGCTCCGTAGAGCGTGGGGAGACCCAGTACTTC
. TRBJ2-1 . TRBV5-8 CASSLTGGGIPYNEQFF TGTGCCAGCAGCTTAACGGGCGGAGGGATCCCCTACAATGAGCAGTTCTTC
. TRBJ2-7 TRBD1 TRBV25-1 CASSGQGPYEQYF TGTGCCAGCAGTGGACAGGGCCCCTACGAGCAGTACTTC
. TRBJ2-1 . TRBV20-1 CSAADFYNEQFF TGCAGTGCCGCCGACTTCTACAATGAGCAGTTCTTC
once TRBJ1-6 . TRBV20-1 CSARERTYNSPLHF TGCAGTGCTAGAGAGCGAACCTATAATTCACCCCTCCACTTT
. TRBJ2-5 . TRBV5-1 CASSLWQEETQYF TGCGCCAGCAGCTTGTGGCAGGAAGAGACCCAGTACTTC
. TRBJ1-1 TRBD1 TRBV3-1 CASSQDRRAFF TGTGCCAGCAGCCAGGACAGGCGGGCTTTCTTT
. TRBJ2-3 TRBD2 TRBV5-1 CASSLYLAGYTDTQYF TGCGCCAGCAGCTTGTACCTAGCGGGGTACACAGATACGCAGTATTTT
once TRBJ2-3 . TRBV27 CASSWVVRDTQYF TGTGCCAGCAGTTGGGTCGTAAGGGATACGCAGTATTTT
. TRBJ2-7 TRBD2 TRBV7-2 CASSPSPNRLAGPLYEQYF TGTGCCAGCAGCCCTTCCCCCAATAGACTAGCGGGACCCCTCTACGAGCAGTACTTC
. TRBJ2-1 TRBD2 TRBV9 CASSDSLAGGGNEQFF TGTGCCAGCAGCGATTCCCTAGCGGGGGGCGGGAATGAGCAGTTCTTT
once TRBJ2-4 . TRBV5-1 CASSPGDRKNIQYF TGCGCCAGCAGCCCGGGAGATCGCAAAAACATTCAGTACTTC
few TRBJ2-3 . TRBV5-1 CASSSYFTDSSLTDTQYF TGCGCCAGCAGCTCGTACTTCACTGACAGTTCCCTCACAGATACGCAGTATTTT
. TRBJ2-1 TRBD2 TRBV12-3/TRBV12-4 CASSTGLPVDGDEQFF TGTGCCAGCAGCACGGGACTACCAGTGGATGGGGATGAGCAGTTCTTC
. TRBJ1-4 . TRBV10-2 CASSPRHPEKLFF TGCGCCAGCAGTCCCCGACATCCTGAAAAACTGTTTTTT
. TRBJ1-1 TRBD1 TRBV7-2 CASSGRTGALNTEAFF TGTGCCAGCAGCGGTAGGACAGGGGCCTTGAACACTGAGGCTTTCTTT
few TRBJ2-5 TRBD1 TRBV29-1 CSVEVGQGQETQYF TGCAGCGTTGAAGTGGGACAGGGTCAAGAGACCCAGTACTTC
. TRBJ2-7 . TRBV20-1 CSARGSQVAYGQYF TGCAGTGCTAGGGGGTCCCAGGTCGCGTACGGGCAGTACTTC
. TRBJ2-4 . TRBV12-3/TRBV12-4 CASSPGPHKNIQYF TGTGCCAGCAGCCCGGGACCGCACAAAAACATTCAGTACTTC
. TRBJ1-1 . TRBV14 CASSPFRGLNTEAFF TGTGCCAGCAGCCCGTTTCGGGGCTTGAACACTGAAGCTTTCTTT
. TRBJ2-1 . TRBV2 CASIRSEQFF TGTGCCAGCATTAGGAGTGAGCAGTTCTTC
. TRBJ2-3 . TRBV27 CASSLQADTDTQYF TGTGCCAGCAGTTTACAGGCTGACACAGATACGCAGTATTTT
once TRBJ2-1 . TRBV10-3 CAIRRDTGSGEQFF TGTGCCATCAGACGGGACACTGGCTCTGGGGAGCAGTTCTTC
. TRBJ2-7 . TRBV3-1 CASSQEGTYEQYF TGTGCCAGCAGCCAAGAGGGAACCTACGAGCAGTACTTC
. TRBJ2-1 . TRBV12-3/TRBV12-4 CASSCSGCANSLIGEQFF TGTGCCAGCAGTTGTTCAGGGTGCGCGAACTCGCTCATAGGTGAGCAGTTCTTC
. TRBJ2-5 TRBD2 TRBV12-3/TRBV12-4 CASSFGGSDETQYF TGTGCCAGCAGTTTTGGCGGGAGTGACGAGACCCAGTACTTC
. TRBJ2-1 TRBD2 TRBV20-1 CSARGTSEFF TGCAGTGCTAGAGGGACTAGCGAGTTCTTC
. TRBJ1-6 . TRBV5-1 CASSSQSGGLPPLHF TGCGCCAGCAGCTCCCAGAGTGGGGGTCTGCCACCCCTCCACTTT
. TRBJ2-7 . TRBV7-6 CASSLDIGSYEQYF TGTGCCAGCAGCTTAGATATTGGCAGCTACGAGCAGTACTTC
. TRBJ2-5 . TRBV6-2/TRBV6-3 CASSSWRPQETQYF TGTGCCAGCAGTTCCTGGCGGCCACAAGAGACCCAGTACTTC
few TRBJ2-5 . TRBV20-1 CSAVTGVGETQYF TGCAGTGCTGTCACAGGCGTAGGAGAGACCCAGTACTTC
few TRBJ2-1 . TRBV4-1 CASSQEGLASYNEQFF TGCGCCAGCAGCCAAGAGGGGCTAGCCTCCTACAATGAGCAGTTCTTC
once TRBJ2-7 . TRBV20-1 CSAKSSAGPTYEQYF TGCAGTGCTAAAAGTTCGGCGGGTCCGACCTACGAGCAGTACTTC
. TRBJ2-7 TRBD2 TRBV7-6 CASSSAGTSGSPAYEQYF TGTGCCAGCAGCTCGGCCGGGACTAGCGGGAGCCCAGCCTACGAGCAGTACTTC
few TRBJ2-1 . TRBV12-3/TRBV12-4 CASISGHISNEQFF TGTGCCAGCATCTCGGGTCATATATCCAATGAGCAGTTCTTC
. TRBJ1-1 . TRBV6-5 CASSSNLVAFF TGTGCCAGCAGTTCGAATTTGGTGGCTTTCTTT